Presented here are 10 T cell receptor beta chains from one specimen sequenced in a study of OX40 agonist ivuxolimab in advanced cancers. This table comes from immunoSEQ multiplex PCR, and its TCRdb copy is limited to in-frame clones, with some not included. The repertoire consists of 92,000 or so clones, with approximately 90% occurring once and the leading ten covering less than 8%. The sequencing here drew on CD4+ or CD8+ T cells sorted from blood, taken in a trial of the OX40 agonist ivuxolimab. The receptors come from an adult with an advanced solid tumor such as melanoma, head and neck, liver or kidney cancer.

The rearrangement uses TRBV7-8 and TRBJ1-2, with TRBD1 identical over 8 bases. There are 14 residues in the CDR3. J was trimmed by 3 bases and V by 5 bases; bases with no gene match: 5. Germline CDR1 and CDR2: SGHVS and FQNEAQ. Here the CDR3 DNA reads TGTGCCAGCAGCCTCACAGGGGGGTACTATGGCTACACCTTC. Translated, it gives CASSLTGGYYGYTF. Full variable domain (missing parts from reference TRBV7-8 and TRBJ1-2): GAGVSQSPRYKVAKRGQDVALRCDPISGHVSLFWYQQALGQGPEFLTYFQNEAQLDKSGLPSDRFFAERPEGSVSTLKIQRTQQEDSAVYLCASSLTGGYYGYTFGSGTRLTVV.

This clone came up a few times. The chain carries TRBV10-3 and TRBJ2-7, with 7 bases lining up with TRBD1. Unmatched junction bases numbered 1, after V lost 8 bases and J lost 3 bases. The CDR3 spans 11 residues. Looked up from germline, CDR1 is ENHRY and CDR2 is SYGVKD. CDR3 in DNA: TGTGCCATCGGGACAGACTACGAGCAGTACTTC. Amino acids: CAIGTDYEQYF.

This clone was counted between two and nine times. The DNA of the CDR3 is TGTGCCAGCAGCGTAGCAGGGGCTGGGGCCAACGTCCTGACTTTC. Protein: CASSVAGAGANVLTF. The V gene is TRBV9, the J gene TRBJ2-6, with D possibly TRBD1 on 6 matching bases. Looked up from germline, CDR1 is SGDLS and CDR2 is YYNGEE. Between the trimmed V and J ends, which lost 0 bases and 2 bases, there was a span of 6 bases. CDR3 size: 15 residues.

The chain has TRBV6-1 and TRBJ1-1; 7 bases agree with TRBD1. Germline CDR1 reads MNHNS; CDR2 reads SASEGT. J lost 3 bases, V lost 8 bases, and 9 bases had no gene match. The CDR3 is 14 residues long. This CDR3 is CASGLQGIYTEAFF. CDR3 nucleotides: TGTGCCAGCGGATTACAGGGGATATACACTGAAGCTTTCTTT.

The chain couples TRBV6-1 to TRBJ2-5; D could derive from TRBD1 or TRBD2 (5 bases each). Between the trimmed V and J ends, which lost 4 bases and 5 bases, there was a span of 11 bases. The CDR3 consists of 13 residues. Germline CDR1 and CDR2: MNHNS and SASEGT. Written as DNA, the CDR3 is TGTGCCAGCAGTGTAGTCAGGGAGGAGACCCAGTACTTC. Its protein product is CASSVVREETQYF.

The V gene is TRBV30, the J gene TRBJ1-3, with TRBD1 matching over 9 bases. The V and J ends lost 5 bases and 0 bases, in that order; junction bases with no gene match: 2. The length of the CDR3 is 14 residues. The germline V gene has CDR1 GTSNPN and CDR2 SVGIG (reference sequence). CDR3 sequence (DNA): TGTGCCTGGTCGACAGGGGGCTCTGGAAACACCATATATTTT. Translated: CAWSTGGSGNTIYF.

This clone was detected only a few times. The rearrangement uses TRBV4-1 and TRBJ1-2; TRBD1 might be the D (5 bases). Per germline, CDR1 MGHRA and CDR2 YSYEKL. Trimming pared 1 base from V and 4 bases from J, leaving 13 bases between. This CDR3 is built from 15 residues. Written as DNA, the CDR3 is TGCGCCAGCAGCCAAGGGGACCAAGAGGGCTATGGCTACACCTTC. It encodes CASSQGDQEGYGYTF.

CDR3: CSASEGEGYTF. In DNA, the CDR3 is TGCAGTGCTAGTGAAGGGGAGGGCTACACCTTC. The rearrangement joins TRBV20-1 to TRBJ1-2, with a weak D call TRBD1 (5 bases). With 3 bases removed from V and 8 bases from J, the gap between germline ends came to 10 bases. The germline V gene encodes CDR1 DFQATT and CDR2 SNEGSKA (reference sequence). The CDR3 consists of 11 residues.

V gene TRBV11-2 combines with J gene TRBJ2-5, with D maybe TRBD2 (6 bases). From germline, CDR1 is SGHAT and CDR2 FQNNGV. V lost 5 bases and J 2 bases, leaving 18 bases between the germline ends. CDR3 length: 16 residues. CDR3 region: CASSPYGGEVQETQYF. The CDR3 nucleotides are TGTGCCAGCAGCCCCTACGGAGGGGAGGTTCAAGAGACCCAGTACTTC.

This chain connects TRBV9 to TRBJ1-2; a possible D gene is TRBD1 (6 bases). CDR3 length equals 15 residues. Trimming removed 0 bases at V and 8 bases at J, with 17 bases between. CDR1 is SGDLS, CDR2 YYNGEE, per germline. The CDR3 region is CASSVGPQGRGGYTF. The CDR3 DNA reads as TGTGCCAGCAGCGTAGGACCCCAGGGGCGCGGAGGCTACACCTTC. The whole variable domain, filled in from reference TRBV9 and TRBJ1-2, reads DSGVTQTPKHLITATGQRVTLRCSPRSGDLSVYWYQQSLDQGLQFLIQYYNGEERAKGNILERFSAQQFPDLHSELNLSSLELGDSALYFCASSVGPQGRGGYTFGSGTRLTVV.